Included here is one TCR beta chain sequence, with context. A much larger clone lies one base from this, so it may be a read error. Each CDR3 protein gets one entry after TCRdb re-called the PCR reads with MiXCR. Of approximately 550,000 distinct CDR3 sequences listed, roughly 24% are singletons. These data are taken from a study of molecular identifiers for immune sequencing clone quantification. CDR1 and CDR2 (germline): MNHEY, SVGAGI. There are 13 residues in the CDR3. Trimming pared 8 bases from V and 7 bases from J, leaving 17 bases between. Material for sequencing was naive CD8+ T cells from blood, with Jurkat cell RNA spiked in. Subset: FACS-sorted CD8+CD4-CCR7+CD45RA+ naive T cells. The chain has TRBV6-5 and TRBJ1-1; D remains ambiguous. This clonotype originated in a human donor in good health. Some libraries in this study had Jurkat cell RNA spiked in. The CDR3 region is CASGPRADLEAFF. The CDR3 nucleotides read TGTGCCAGCGGCCCCCGGGCCGATCTTGAAGCTTTCTTT.